This is a list of T cell receptor beta chains from one sample in a study of PD-L1 blockade in urothelial cancer. Sequenced by immunoSEQ multiplex PCR; TCRdb stores in-frame clones only, minus some. The sample consists of tens of thousands of clones, around 84% of them appearing once. The starting material was PBMCs, obtained around atezolizumab (anti-PD-L1) treatment. The source is an older man with urothelial cancer. Each CDR3 is given with its conserved first and last residue. The order of the fields is V gene, J gene, clone size, CDR3 protein. Expanded clones are given a class, and other clones once, few, many or no size at all.

v_call: TRBV7-2; j_call: TRBJ2-7; clone_size: -; cdr3_aa: CASSLGSRTKSEQYF
v_call: TRBV13; j_call: TRBJ2-3; clone_size: -; cdr3_aa: CASSFSGGTQYF
v_call: TRBV27; j_call: TRBJ2-1; clone_size: once; cdr3_aa: CASSLTRWNEQFF
v_call: TRBV28; j_call: TRBJ2-1; clone_size: -; cdr3_aa: CASSYYAAGGTDNEQFF
v_call: TRBV6-1; j_call: TRBJ2-7; clone_size: -; cdr3_aa: CASSGQGGDEQYF
v_call: TRBV19; j_call: TRBJ1-5; clone_size: -; cdr3_aa: CASSIARGQGPQPQHF
v_call: TRBV5-1; j_call: TRBJ2-7; clone_size: once; cdr3_aa: CASRTAGFPGEQYF
v_call: TRBV7-2; j_call: TRBJ2-7; clone_size: -; cdr3_aa: CASSLAQAGVREQYF
v_call: TRBV18; j_call: TRBJ2-1; clone_size: -; cdr3_aa: CASSPGQGTYNEQFF
v_call: TRBV10-3; j_call: TRBJ2-7; clone_size: -; cdr3_aa: CAIQDRVIDEQYF
v_call: TRBV19; j_call: TRBJ2-7; clone_size: -; cdr3_aa: CASRGSREGREQYF
v_call: TRBV2; j_call: TRBJ2-3; clone_size: -; cdr3_aa: CASSFSVAGADTQYF
v_call: TRBV18; j_call: TRBJ2-3; clone_size: -; cdr3_aa: CASSPRDRSTDTQYF
v_call: TRBV29-1; j_call: TRBJ1-4; clone_size: -; cdr3_aa: CSVKRTGARFLDNEKLFF
v_call: TRBV5-1; j_call: TRBJ1-1; clone_size: -; cdr3_aa: CASSPNPTQNTEAFF
v_call: TRBV7-2; j_call: TRBJ2-2; clone_size: -; cdr3_aa: CASSSNRGDTGELFF
v_call: TRBV14; j_call: TRBJ1-4; clone_size: -; cdr3_aa: CASSQQFNEKLFF
v_call: TRBV5-1; j_call: TRBJ2-1; clone_size: -; cdr3_aa: CASSSGLAGVNEQFF
v_call: TRBV2; j_call: TRBJ1-3; clone_size: -; cdr3_aa: CASSRGYRNTIYF
v_call: TRBV6-6; j_call: TRBJ2-3; clone_size: -; cdr3_aa: CASSYEADTQYF
v_call: TRBV5-1; j_call: TRBJ1-4; clone_size: -; cdr3_aa: CASSLDIATNEKLFF
v_call: TRBV18; j_call: TRBJ1-5; clone_size: few; cdr3_aa: CASSWTGNQPQHF
v_call: TRBV2; j_call: TRBJ1-2; clone_size: -; cdr3_aa: CASSLRTAAYGYTF
v_call: TRBV19; j_call: TRBJ2-1; clone_size: -; cdr3_aa: CASMGLAGAEDNEQFF
v_call: TRBV18; j_call: TRBJ2-1; clone_size: -; cdr3_aa: CASSPQPGTSGRNEQFF
v_call: TRBV18; j_call: TRBJ2-7; clone_size: -; cdr3_aa: CASSTASGTHYEQYF
v_call: TRBV7-2; j_call: TRBJ2-5; clone_size: -; cdr3_aa: CASSLIVTGLETQYF
v_call: TRBV7-9; j_call: TRBJ2-3; clone_size: -; cdr3_aa: CASSEGVGDRGFTDTQYF
v_call: TRBV16; j_call: TRBJ1-3; clone_size: -; cdr3_aa: CASSQGREDSGNTIYF
v_call: TRBV10-2; j_call: TRBJ2-6; clone_size: -; cdr3_aa: CASSDGSSGANVLTF
v_call: TRBV2; j_call: TRBJ2-3; clone_size: -; cdr3_aa: CASSWLAGGSDTQYF
v_call: TRBV23-1; j_call: TRBJ2-7; clone_size: -; cdr3_aa: CASSQRQGSYEQYF
v_call: TRBV6-5; j_call: TRBJ2-1; clone_size: -; cdr3_aa: CASSLAGGPNEQFF
v_call: TRBV10-2; j_call: TRBJ1-5; clone_size: -; cdr3_aa: CASSATGGGNQPQHF
v_call: TRBV25-1; j_call: TRBJ2-1; clone_size: -; cdr3_aa: CASSGQITPEQFF
v_call: TRBV25-1; j_call: TRBJ2-1; clone_size: -; cdr3_aa: CASSDRLAENNEQFF
v_call: TRBV5-5; j_call: TRBJ1-2; clone_size: -; cdr3_aa: CASSLEGYGYTF
v_call: TRBV7-3; j_call: TRBJ2-2; clone_size: -; cdr3_aa: CASSLKQGGVSLGTGELFF
v_call: TRBV5-1; j_call: TRBJ2-7; clone_size: -; cdr3_aa: CASSLAGRGNEQYF
v_call: TRBV5-1; j_call: TRBJ1-2; clone_size: -; cdr3_aa: CASSSGTGPIVGYTF
v_call: TRBV9; j_call: TRBJ1-2; clone_size: -; cdr3_aa: CASSVETGWYGYTF
v_call: TRBV5-1; j_call: TRBJ2-3; clone_size: -; cdr3_aa: CASSRRADTQYF
v_call: TRBV19; j_call: TRBJ2-1; clone_size: -; cdr3_aa: CASSVSPSGAYNEQFF
v_call: TRBV6-1; j_call: TRBJ2-2; clone_size: -; cdr3_aa: CASKRQGATSGELFF